The 7 T cell receptor beta chains in this list originate from one sample, sequenced in a study of blood T cell repertoires in COVID-19. Using immunoSEQ multiplex PCR, the repertoire was profiled, and TCRdb retains in-frame clones only, with some absent. The sample yields 56,000 or so clones, around nine tenths seen once. The sequenced material came from peripheral blood. The source is a man over 45 with acute or convalescent COVID-19.

The rearrangement joins TRBV5-5 to TRBJ1-2; possible D gene TRBD1, 5 bases. Germline V lookup: CDR1 SGHKS, CDR2 YYEKEE (reference sequence). The CDR3 sequence is 13 residues long. V was cut by 0 bases and J by 3 bases, with 6 bases left in between. The chain's CDR3 is CASSLGQHYGYTF. The CDR3 bases are TGTGCCAGCAGCTTGGGACAGCACTATGGCTACACCTTC.

The chain links TRBV3-1 (or the pseudogene TRBV3-2) to TRBJ2-1; TRBD2 aligns across 13 bases. CDR3 length: 17 residues. CDR1 is LGHDT and CDR2 is YNNKEL in the germline V gene (reference sequence). Trimming at V came to 4 bases and at J to 4 bases, leaving 7 bases not matched to a gene. The CDR3 DNA reads as TGTGCCAGCAGCCCGGGGACTAGCGGGACCCCGTACAATGAGCAGTTCTTC. Translation: CASSPGTSGTPYNEQFF.

This sequence joins TRBV27 and TRBJ1-4, with D perhaps TRBD1 (6 bases). The CDR3 runs to 13 residues. Germline loops: CDR1 MNHEY, CDR2 SMNVEV (reference sequence). The V end was cut by 9 bases, the J end by 3 bases, with 11 bases between. The CDR3 nucleotides are TGTGCCAGTTTGGACAGCGCTAATGAAAAACTGTTTTTT. Translation: CASLDSANEKLFF. The full variable domain, completed using reference TRBV27 and TRBJ1-4, is EAQVTQNPRYLITVTGKKLTVTCSQNMNHEYMSWYRQDPGLGLRQIYYSMNVEVTDKGDVPEGYKVSRKEKRNFPLILESPSPNQTSLYFCASLDSANEKLFFGSGTQLSVL.

This clone is a singleton in its sample. The chain is built from TRBV5-1 and TRBJ1-6, with TRBD1 identical over 7 bases. CDR3 length: 16 residues. Looked up from germline, CDR1 is SGHRS and CDR2 is YFSETQ. V lost 3 bases, J lost 7 bases, and 10 bases stayed unmatched. CDR3 bases: TGCGCCAGCAGCTCAACTACCGGGACAGAGAATTCACCCCTCCACTTT. Its protein product is CASSSTTGTENSPLHF.

The J gene is TRBJ2-3, the V gene TRBV24-1, with TRBD2 matching 13 bases. Per germline, CDR1 KGHDR and CDR2 SFDVKD. V shed 4 bases and J 5 bases; nucleotides not matched to a gene: 5. The CDR3 contains 16 residues. CDR3 coding DNA: TGTGCCACCAGTGACCTAGGACTAGCGGGAGTAGATACGCAGTATTTT. Translated: CATSDLGLAGVDTQYF.

This rearrangement joins TRBV19 to TRBJ2-1; maybe TRBD2 (6 bases). Germline V lookup: CDR1 LNHDA, CDR2 SQIVND (reference sequence). Trimming stripped 8 bases from V and 3 bases from J, with 11 bases between. CDR3 size: 13 residues. The CDR3 DNA is TGTGCCAGTGGGGAGGCTAGCTACAATGAGCAGTTCTTC. Its translation is CASGEASYNEQFF.

The chain links TRBV9 to TRBJ2-7; D is possibly TRBD2 (6 bases). CDR1 is SGDLS, CDR2 YYNGEE, per germline. The CDR3 length is 14 residues. Trimming pared 4 bases from V and 3 bases from J, leaving 14 bases between. For the CDR3, the DNA is TGTGCCAGCAGCTCTTCCGGGAGCTACTACGAGCAGTACTTC. Residues: CASSSSGSYYEQYF.